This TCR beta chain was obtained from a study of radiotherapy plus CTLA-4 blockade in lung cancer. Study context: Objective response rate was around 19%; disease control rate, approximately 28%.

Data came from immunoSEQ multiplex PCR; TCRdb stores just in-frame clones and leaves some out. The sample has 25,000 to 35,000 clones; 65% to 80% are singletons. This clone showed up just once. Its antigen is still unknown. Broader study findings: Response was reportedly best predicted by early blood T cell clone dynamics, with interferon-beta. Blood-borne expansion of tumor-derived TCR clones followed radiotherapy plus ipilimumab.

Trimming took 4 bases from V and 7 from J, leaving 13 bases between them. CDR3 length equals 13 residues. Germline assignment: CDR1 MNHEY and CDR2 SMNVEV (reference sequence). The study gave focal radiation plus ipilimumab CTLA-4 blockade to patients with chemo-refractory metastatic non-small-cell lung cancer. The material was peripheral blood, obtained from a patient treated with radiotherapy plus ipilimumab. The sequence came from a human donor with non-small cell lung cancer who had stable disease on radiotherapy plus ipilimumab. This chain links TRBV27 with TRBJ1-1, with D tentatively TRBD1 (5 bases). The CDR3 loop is CASSSTPRGEAFF. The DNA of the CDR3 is TGTGCCAGCAGTTCTACCCCGAGGGGTGAAGCTTTCTTT.